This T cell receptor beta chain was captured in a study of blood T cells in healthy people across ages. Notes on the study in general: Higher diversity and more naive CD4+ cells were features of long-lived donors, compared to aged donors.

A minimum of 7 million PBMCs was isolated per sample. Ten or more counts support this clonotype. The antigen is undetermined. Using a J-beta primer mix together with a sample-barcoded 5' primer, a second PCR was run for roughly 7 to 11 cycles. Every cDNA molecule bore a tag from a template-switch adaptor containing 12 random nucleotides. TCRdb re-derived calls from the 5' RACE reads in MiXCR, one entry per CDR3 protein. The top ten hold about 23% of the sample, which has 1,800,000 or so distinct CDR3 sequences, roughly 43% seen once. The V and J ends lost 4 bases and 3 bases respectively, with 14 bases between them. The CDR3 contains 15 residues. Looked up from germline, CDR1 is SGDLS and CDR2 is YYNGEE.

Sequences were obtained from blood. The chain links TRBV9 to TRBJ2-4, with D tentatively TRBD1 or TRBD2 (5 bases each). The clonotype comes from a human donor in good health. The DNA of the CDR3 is TGTGCCAGCAGCCCTCCTGACAGCGGCAAAAACATTCAGTACTTC. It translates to CASSPPDSGKNIQYF.